The 18 T cell receptor beta chains given below trace back to one sample, sequenced in a study of cytomegalovirus exposure and HLA in healthy donors. It was with 60 Vbeta and 13 Jbeta primers that the PCR ran. The table came from immunoSEQ multiplex PCR; TCRdb's copy has only in-frame clones and leaves some out. Of 150,000 to 200,000 clones in the sample, approximately 86% were seen once. Sample: PBMCs. Receptors were obtained from a boy aged 2 to 10 in good health and CMV-seronegative.

This clone was found once. The gene calls are TRBV5-5 and TRBJ1-5, with 7 bases identical to TRBD1. J was trimmed by 6 bases and V by 0 bases; bases with no gene match: 6. Germline loops: CDR1 SGHKS, CDR2 YYEKEE (reference sequence). The CDR3 length is 15 residues. Here the CDR3 DNA reads TGTGCCAGCAGCTTGGCCGACAGGGTTCGTCAGCCCCAGCATTTT. Amino acid sequence: CASSLADRVRQPQHF.

The rearrangement joins TRBV18 to TRBJ2-2; 7 positions agree with TRBD1. V lost 6 bases to trimming and J lost 1 base; unmatched junction nucleotides: 14. The CDR3 has 18 amino acids. Germline V CDR1 and CDR2: KGHSH, LQKENI. The CDR3 nucleotides read TGTGCCAGCTCTTCTTCCTGGACAGGTGGGGTGAACACCGGGGAGCTGTTTTTT. It encodes CASSSSWTGGVNTGELFF.

The chain employs TRBV4-1 and TRBJ1-6; D is uncertain. CDR1 is MGHRA and CDR2 is YSYEKL in the germline V gene. This CDR3 region has 14 residues. V lost 1 base to trimming and J lost 8 bases, with 9 bases between them. CDR3 bases: TGCGCCAGCAGCCAAGTTCTTCCCGATTCACCCCTCCACTTT. Translated, it gives CASSQVLPDSPLHF.

The chain carries TRBV30 and TRBJ2-6; the D gene is possibly TRBD1 (5 bases). CDR3 length equals 13 residues. Germline assignment: CDR1 GTSNPN and CDR2 SVGIG (reference sequence). V was trimmed by 6 bases and J by 2 bases, leaving 8 bases between them. The CDR3 loop is CACQGTGANVLTF. The CDR3 DNA reads as TGTGCCTGCCAGGGAACTGGGGCCAACGTCCTGACTTTC. Filled out from reference TRBV30 and TRBJ2-6, the complete variable domain reads SQTIHQWPATLVQPVGSPLSLECTVEGTSNPNLYWYRQAAGRGLQLLFYSVGIGQISSEVPQNLSASRPQDRQFILSSKKLLLSDSGFYLCACQGTGANVLTFGAGSRLTVL.

The chain links TRBV10-2 to TRBJ2-5; 8 bases align to TRBD2. The CDR3 covers 13 residues. The germline V gene has CDR1 WSHSY and CDR2 SAAADI. V was pared by 6 bases and J by 3 bases, with 3 bases of the junction left unmatched. The chain's CDR3 is CASRPAGEETQYF. Written as DNA, the CDR3 is TGCGCCAGCAGACCAGCGGGGGAAGAGACCCAGTACTTC.

This clone was recorded once. The rearrangement uses TRBV19 and TRBJ1-2, with 12 bases lining up with TRBD1. CDR1 is LNHDA and CDR2 is SQIVND in the germline V gene (reference sequence). V lost 9 bases to trimming and J lost 5 bases; unmatched junction nucleotides: 10. This CDR3 comprises 15 residues. CDR3 sequence: CASCPGTGGGYGYTF. CDR3 DNA: TGTGCCAGCTGTCCCGGGACAGGGGGCGGTTATGGCTACACCTTC.

The V call is TRBV7-9, the J call TRBJ2-7; D may be TRBD2 (5 bases). Germline-derived CDR1 and CDR2 are SEHNR and FQNEAQ (reference sequence). The V end was cut by 5 bases, the J end by 0 bases, with 11 bases between. This CDR3 is 14 amino acids long. CDR3 coding DNA: TGTGCCAGCAGCCCGAGAGGGAGCTCCTACGAGCAGTACTTC. Translation gives CASSPRGSSYEQYF. Looking up the rest from reference TRBV7-9 and TRBJ2-7 gives the full variable domain: DTGVSQNPRHKITKRGQNVTFRCDPISEHNRLYWYRQTLGQGPEFLTYFQNEAQLEKSRLLSDRFSAERPKGSFSTLEIQRTEQGDSAMYLCASSPRGSSYEQYFGPGTRLTVT.

The genes are TRBV28 and TRBJ2-1; TRBD2 aligns across 10 bases. This CDR3 is 16 amino acids long. With V trimmed by 3 bases and J by 3 bases, 5 bases remained unmatched. Germline V gives CDR1 MDHEN, CDR2 SYDVKM. This chain's CDR3 is CASSLSTSGYYNEQFF. The CDR3, as DNA: TGTGCCAGCAGTTTGTCGACTAGCGGGTACTACAATGAGCAGTTCTTC. The full variable domain, rest sourced from reference TRBV28 and TRBJ2-1, is DVKVTQSSRYLVKRTGEKVFLECVQDMDHENMFWYRQDPGLGLRLIYFSYDVKMKEKGDIPEGYSVSREKKERFSLILESASTNQTSMYLCASSLSTSGYYNEQFFGPGTRLTVL.

CDR3 in DNA: TGCGCCAGCAGCCCATGGACTAGCGGGACCTACGAGCAGTACTTC. It yields the protein CASSPWTSGTYEQYF. The chain combines TRBV5-1 with TRBJ2-7, with 12 bases lining up with TRBD2. The germline CDR1 and CDR2 sequences are SGHRS and YFSETQ. The ends lost 4 bases at V and 2 bases at J; junction bases unmatched: 4. The length of the CDR3 is 15 residues.

This clone occurred once. The chain couples TRBV5-1 to TRBJ1-1, with 11 bases fitting TRBD1. Germline-derived CDR1 and CDR2 are SGHRS and YFSETQ. The CDR3 has 14 residues. Trimming removed 7 bases from V and 1 base from J; junction bases left unmatched: 3. CDR3 sequence: CASGDRGGNTEAFF. The DNA for the CDR3 is TGCGCCAGCGGGGACAGGGGGGGGAACACTGAAGCTTTCTTT.

This clone was recorded once. This rearrangement joins TRBV6-5 to TRBJ2-7; TRBD1 might be the D (5 bases). This CDR3 spans 15 amino acids. The V gene's germline CDR1 is MNHEY and CDR2 SVGAGI. The V end was cut by 0 bases, the J end by 3 bases, with 12 bases between. CDR3 DNA: TGTGCCAGCAGTTACTCGAGTTACAGGCTCTACGAGCAGTACTTC. This sequence encodes CASSYSSYRLYEQYF.

The chain joins TRBV7-9 to TRBJ1-1; 7 bases map to TRBD1. Per germline, CDR1 SEHNR and CDR2 FQNEAQ (reference sequence). This CDR3 comprises 13 residues. V trimming: 6 bases; J trimming: 1 base; junction bases outside the gene matches: 2. CDR3 sequence reads: CASRDRTNTEAFF. The CDR3 DNA reads TGTGCCAGCAGGGACAGGACGAACACTGAAGCTTTCTTT.

The chain employs TRBV7-2 and TRBJ2-7; 9 bases map to TRBD2. CDR1 is SGHTA and CDR2 is FQGNSA in the germline V gene. This CDR3 contains 15 residues. The junction had 8 bases not matched to a gene; V was cut back by 1 base and J by 7 bases. The DNA of the CDR3 is TGTGCCAGCAGCTTAGAAGGCGGGGGGGCACAAGAGCAGTACTTC. Its translation is CASSLEGGGAQEQYF.

The V call is TRBV27, the J call TRBJ2-3; D is perhaps TRBD1 (5 bases). Trimming pared 0 bases from V and 3 bases from J, leaving 13 bases between. Germline V lookup: CDR1 MNHEY, CDR2 SMNVEV (reference sequence). The CDR3 has 16 residues. The CDR3 DNA follows: TGTGCCAGCAGTTTATCGTGGAAGGGGAAAACAGATACGCAGTATTTT. This sequence encodes CASSLSWKGKTDTQYF.

This chain uses TRBV29-1 with TRBJ1-3; 8 bases map to TRBD1. This CDR3 comprises 12 residues. Trimming cost V 7 bases and J 4 bases; bases outside gene matches: 3. Germline-derived CDR1 and CDR2 are SQVTM and ANQGSEA. The CDR3 DNA reads as TGCAGCGCGACAGGGGCCGGAAACACCATATATTTT. Protein sequence: CSATGAGNTIYF.

The table lists this clone with a few counts. V gene TRBV19 combines with J gene TRBJ1-1; perhaps TRBD1 as D (6 bases). V lost 5 bases, J lost 1 base, and 11 bases lay in between. Germline V CDR1 and CDR2: LNHDA, SQIVND (reference sequence). The CDR3 runs to 14 residues. CDR3 coding DNA: TGTGCCAGTAGTCAGGGCAGGGGGAACACTGAAGCTTTCTTT. Its protein product is CASSQGRGNTEAFF.

This chain uses TRBV28 with TRBJ2-1; 8 bases align to TRBD1. The germline gives CDR1 MDHEN, CDR2 SYDVKM. The CDR3 has 15 residues. V lost 6 bases to trimming and J lost 8 bases; unmatched junction nucleotides: 12. This chain's CDR3 is CASRPSGGAGHEQFF. CDR3 DNA sequence: TGTGCCAGCAGACCGTCAGGGGGCGCAGGCCATGAGCAGTTCTTC. Full variable domain (rest looked up from reference TRBV28 and TRBJ2-1): DVKVTQSSRYLVKRTGEKVFLECVQDMDHENMFWYRQDPGLGLRLIYFSYDVKMKEKGDIPEGYSVSREKKERFSLILESASTNQTSMYLCASRPSGGAGHEQFFGPGTRLTVL.

The chain combines TRBV2 with TRBJ2-2; TRBD2 agrees at 13 bases. Germline lookup yields CDR1 SNHLY and CDR2 FYNNEI. The length of the CDR3 is 15 residues. Trimming cost V 6 bases and J 7 bases; bases outside gene matches: 5. The CDR3 region is CASRGTSGAIGELFF. CDR3 nucleotides: TGTGCCAGCAGAGGGACTAGCGGGGCGATCGGGGAGCTGTTTTTT.